Each of the 32 T cell receptor beta chains below was sequenced from the same sample in a study of CD8 T cell repertoires and HIV-1 epitope variants. The method was immunoSEQ multiplex PCR; TCRdb's version includes in-frame clones alone and lacks a portion of them. The sample carries over 4,500 clones, 67% recorded once. These receptors' targets are unknown. Source material: cultured CD8+ T cells derived from PBMCs. The receptors stem from a male donor with HIV.

V and J are TRBV28 and TRBJ2-7; no clear D. Trimming took off 2 bases at V and 0 bases at J, with 5 bases between the two ends. In germline, CDR1 is MDHEN, CDR2 SYDVKM. The length of the CDR3 is 13 residues. The CDR3 sequence: CASSLEFSYEQYF. In DNA form, the CDR3 reads TGTGCCAGCAGTTTAGAGTTCTCCTACGAGCAGTACTTC.

Concerning this clone itself: Sequence at one end of the junction differs from germline and may be a read error. This rearrangement joins TRBV7-7 to TRBJ2-5; 9 nucleotides match TRBD2. In germline, CDR1 is SSHAT, CDR2 FNYEAQ (reference sequence). The CDR3 runs 14 residues. CDR3 loop: CASSLAGERETQYF. The CDR3 bases are TGTGCTAGCAGCTTAGCGGGAGAACGGGAGACCCAGTACTTC. Complete variable domain (other parts from reference TRBV7-7 and TRBJ2-5): GAGVSQSPRYKVTKRGQDVTLRCDPISSHATLYWYQQALGQGPEFLTYFNYEAQPDKSGLPSDRFSAERPEGSISTLTIQRTEQRDSAMYRCASSLAGERETQYFGPGTRLLVL.

The chain has TRBV7-9 and TRBJ2-3; no clear D. This CDR3 is built from 13 residues. Germline CDR1 reads SEHNR; CDR2 reads FQNEAQ (reference sequence). V dropped 1 base and J dropped 5 bases, with 7 bases sitting between them. The CDR3 reads CASSLDYQDTQYF. The CDR3 coding sequence is TGTGCCAGCAGCTTAGACTACCAAGATACGCAGTATTTT.

In its sample, this clone ranks as medium-sized (0.01 to 0.1%). This rearrangement joins TRBV5-1 to TRBJ1-5; unclear D gene. Germline V lookup: CDR1 SGHRS, CDR2 YFSETQ. V shed 4 bases and J shed 6 bases, with 23 bases lying between them. The CDR3 is made up of 17 amino acids. The CDR3 DNA reads TGCGCCAGCAGCCCGGTACCTGACATCGGGAGGGCTCAGCCCCAGCATTTT. Protein sequence: CASSPVPDIGRAQPQHF. Drawing the rest from reference TRBV5-1 and TRBJ1-5, the complete variable domain is KAGVTQTPRYLIKTRGQQVTLSCSPISGHRSVSWYQQTPGQGLQFLFEYFSETQRNKGNFPGRFSGRQFSNSRSEMNVSTLELGDSALYLCASSPVPDIGRAQPQHFGDGTRLSIL.

This clone was counted only a few times. The rearrangement joins TRBV7-9 to TRBJ2-7; D ambiguous. Germline assignment: CDR1 SEHNR and CDR2 FQNEAQ (reference sequence). The CDR3 has 16 amino acids. Trimming left V 5 bases short and J 3 bases short, with 20 bases between. The CDR3 nucleotides read TGTGCCAGCAGCCCCGATATGGTGGGTCCCCTCTACGAGCAGTACTTC. Translation gives CASSPDMVGPLYEQYF.

The rearrangement links TRBV2 to TRBJ2-7; D may be TRBD2 (6 bases). Germline CDR1 is SNHLY and CDR2 is FYNNEI. The length of the CDR3 is 16 residues. The ends were cut back, 1 base at V and 2 bases at J, with 15 bases in the middle. The CDR3 is CASSEGAGTDTYEQYF. CDR3 nucleotide sequence: TGTGCCAGCAGTGAAGGGGCGGGGACGGATACCTACGAGCAGTACTTC. Together with reference TRBV2 and TRBJ2-7, the CDR3 gives the full variable domain: EPEVTQTPSHQVTQMGQEVILRCVPISNHLYFYWYRQILGQKVEFLVSFYNNEISEKSEIFDDQFSVERPDGSNFTLKIRSTKLEDSAMYFCASSEGAGTDTYEQYFGPGTRLTVT.

The chain uses TRBV6-6 and TRBJ2-3, with 10 bases that match TRBD2. Trimming removed 6 bases from V and 2 bases from J; junction bases left unmatched: 5. The CDR3 contains 15 residues. CDR1 is MNHNY and CDR2 is SVGAGI in the germline V gene (reference sequence). The CDR3 loop reads CASRIAGGYTDTQYF. In nucleotides, the CDR3 is TGTGCCAGCAGGATAGCGGGGGGTTACACAGATACGCAGTATTTT.

Turning to this clone: One end of the junction is discordant with germline, which a read error may explain. The chain is built from TRBV6-6 and TRBJ2-1; D unresolved. CDR1 and CDR2 from the germline V gene are MNHNY and SVGAGI (reference sequence). The length of the CDR3 is 12 residues. CDR3 loop: CANSPGLNEQFF. DNA for the CDR3: TGTGCCAACAGTCCCGGATTAAATGAGCAGTTCTTC.

The V gene is TRBV28, the J gene TRBJ2-1; D perhaps matches TRBD2 (6 bases). In germline, CDR1 is MDHEN, CDR2 SYDVKM. The CDR3 spans 16 residues. The germline V and J ends were trimmed by 6 bases and 4 bases, with 19 bases remaining between them. CDR3 DNA sequence: TGTGCCAGCAGCGATCCCCGGGAGCCGGCGTACAATGAGCAGTTCTTC. Its protein product is CASSDPREPAYNEQFF.

The CDR3 spells CASSLGHSSSVNYEQYF. As DNA, the CDR3 is TGTGCCAGCAGTTTAGGTCATTCTTCGTCTGTAAACTACGAGCAGTACTTC. The gene calls are TRBV28 and TRBJ2-7; no reliable D call. CDR3 length equals 17 residues. The V gene's germline CDR1 is MDHEN and CDR2 SYDVKM. Deletions cut 2 bases from V and 3 bases from J, with 20 bases between. The whole variable domain, remainder taken from reference TRBV28 and TRBJ2-7, is DVKVTQSSRYLVKRTGEKVFLECVQDMDHENMFWYRQDPGLGLRLIYFSYDVKMKEKGDIPEGYSVSREKKERFSLILESASTNQTSMYLCASSLGHSSSVNYEQYFGPGTRLTVT.

V is TRBV28 and J is TRBJ2-7; TRBD1 matches at 7 bases. The junction had 5 bases not matched to a gene; V was cut back by 7 bases and J by 2 bases. The CDR3 has 13 residues. Germline CDR1 is MDHEN and CDR2 is SYDVKM. The CDR3 region is CASTETGTYEQYF. CDR3 nucleotides: TGTGCCAGCACCGAGACAGGGACCTACGAGCAGTACTTC.

This clone showed up just once. The CDR3 coding sequence is TGTGCCAGCAGCTTAGGGGCGGGGAGCTCCTACGAGCAGTACTTC. Translating gives CASSLGAGSSYEQYF. The chain employs TRBV7-6 and TRBJ2-7; tentative D call: TRBD2 (6 bases). Germline V gene lookup returns CDR1 SGHVS and CDR2 FNYEAQ. The CDR3 is 15 residues long. Trimming left V 1 base short and J 0 bases short, with 10 bases between.

J is TRBJ2-7 and V is TRBV6-4, with D unresolved. Germline loops: CDR1 MRHNA, CDR2 SNTAGT. Trimming shortened V by 3 bases and J by 3 bases, and 9 bases separated the two germline ends. The CDR3 has 13 amino acids. The CDR3 bases are TGTGCCAGCAGTGAACAAATGGGCTACGAGCAGTACTTC. Protein: CASSEQMGYEQYF.

The gene calls are TRBV11-2 and TRBJ2-1, with D possibly matching TRBD2 (6 bases). Per germline, CDR1 SGHAT and CDR2 FQNNGV. V was clipped by 4 bases and J by 5 bases, with 18 bases between them. CDR3 length equals 16 residues. In DNA, the CDR3 is TGTGCCAGCAGCTCCAGGGACTTTTCCCCAAACAATGAGCAGTTCTTC. Protein product: CASSSRDFSPNNEQFF.

The J gene is TRBJ2-5, the V gene TRBV30, with D uncertain. The J call is doubtful: the DNA matches TRBJ2-7 better. The CDR3 runs to 12 residues. Germline-derived CDR1 and CDR2 are GTSNPN and SVGIG (reference sequence). The DNA of the CDR3 is TGTGCCGGCGCAATTCCGGGCTACGAGCAGTACTTC. As protein: CAGAIPGYEQYF.

This clone qualifies as large. The chain recombines TRBV7-9 with TRBJ1-5; TRBD1 might be the D (5 bases). The length of the CDR3 is 12 residues. Germline V lookup: CDR1 SEHNR, CDR2 FQNEAQ (reference sequence). Trimming removed 6 bases at V and 6 bases at J, with 9 bases between. CDR3 sequence reads: CASRAGTQPQHF. The CDR3, as DNA: TGTGCCAGCAGAGCGGGGACTCAGCCCCAGCATTTT.

The CDR3 bases are TGTGCCTGGAGTGTAGACTCCAGCTCTGGAAACACCATATATTTT. Its translation is CAWSVDSSSGNTIYF. This rearrangement joins TRBV30 to TRBJ1-3; the D is unclear. This CDR3 is 15 amino acids long. The germline CDR1 and CDR2 sequences are GTSNPN and SVGIG (reference sequence). V gave up 0 bases and J gave up 0 bases, with 9 bases separating them.

This chain uses TRBV19 with TRBJ2-7; D not resolved. The germline V gene encodes CDR1 LNHDA and CDR2 SQIVND (reference sequence). Trimming cost V 1 base and J 1 base, with 11 bases left between them. The CDR3 runs 15 residues. Written as DNA, the CDR3 is TGTGCCAGTAGTATAGGTCAAATCAGGTCCTACGAGCAGTACTTC. Its translation: CASSIGQIRSYEQYF.

The chain uses TRBV7-2 and TRBJ1-2, with 9 bases identical to TRBD1. Germline V gene data show CDR1 as SGHTA and CDR2 as FQGNSA. Trimming took 1 base from V and 3 from J; bases not matched to a gene: 12. The CDR3 loop spans 18 amino acids. The CDR3 DNA is TGTGCCAGCAGCTTAGAGCCCTACGGGACAGGGACCTACTATGGCTACACCTTC. Translating it yields CASSLEPYGTGTYYGYTF.

The count of this clone is one. V gene TRBV7-2 combines with J gene TRBJ1-2; 7 nucleotides align to TRBD1. Germline lookup yields CDR1 SGHTA and CDR2 FQGNSA. This CDR3 is 15 amino acids long. V lost 5 bases, J lost 7 bases, and 13 bases stayed unmatched. The CDR3 sequence is CASSLGDSGRGGYTF. Here the CDR3 DNA reads TGTGCCAGCAGCCTAGGGGACAGCGGGAGGGGTGGCTACACCTTC.

This clone was detected a few times. The rearrangement links TRBV5-6 to TRBJ1-1; D ambiguous. V lost 4 bases and J lost 2, with 12 bases in between. The CDR3 totals 14 residues. Germline V gives CDR1 SGHDT, CDR2 YYEEEE. CDR3 region: CASSLAPSNTEAFF. The CDR3 DNA reads as TGTGCCAGCAGCCTCGCCCCATCCAACACTGAAGCTTTCTTT.

The V gene is TRBV6-6, the J gene TRBJ1-1; D possibly corresponds to TRBD1 (5 bases). Trimming left V 2 bases short and J 3 bases short, with 16 bases between. There are 16 residues in the CDR3. Germline lookup yields CDR1 MNHNY and CDR2 SVGAGI (reference sequence). CDR3 DNA: TGTGCCAGCAGTTACGGGGGAGTGGGTGGAGACACTGAAGCTTTCTTT. Translating it yields CASSYGGVGGDTEAFF.

This clone was picked up a small number of times. The chain uses TRBV19 and TRBJ1-4; 8 bases line up with TRBD1. V shed 9 bases, J shed 0 bases, and the junction held 6 bases outside the gene matches. Germline values: CDR1 LNHDA, CDR2 SQIVND (reference sequence). The CDR3 extends over 15 amino acids. The CDR3 coding sequence is TGTGCCAGCCTGGACAGGGTTGCAACTAATGAAAAACTGTTTTTT. The encoded protein is CASLDRVATNEKLFF.

Only one count was recorded for this clone. This chain uses TRBV4-3 with TRBJ2-2; tentative D call: TRBD2 (5 bases). The CDR3 length is 19 residues. Trimming pared 0 bases from V and 0 bases from J, leaving 17 bases between. CDR1 is LGHNA and CDR2 is YSLEER in the germline V gene. As DNA, the CDR3 is TGCGCCAGCAGCCAAGAATTTAGCGTCTCCACTACGAACACCGGGGAGCTGTTTTTT. Translating it yields CASSQEFSVSTTNTGELFF.

This chain links TRBV27 with TRBJ1-1; maybe TRBD1 (6 bases). V lost 0 bases and J lost 3, with 11 bases in between. This CDR3 is 15 amino acids long. The V gene's germline CDR1 is MNHEY and CDR2 SMNVEV (reference sequence). The CDR3 DNA sequence: TGTGCCAGCAGTTTATCCACGACAGGACACACTGAAGCTTTCTTT. Translated: CASSLSTTGHTEAFF.

This chain links TRBV6-6 with TRBJ2-1; tentative D call: TRBD2 (6 bases). The germline gives CDR1 MNHNY, CDR2 SVGAGI (reference sequence). The CDR3 contains 11 residues. V gave up 8 bases and J gave up 9 bases, with 11 bases separating them. As DNA, the CDR3 is TGTGCCAGCTGGGACTTGACTGAGCAGTTCTTC. Encoded protein: CASWDLTEQFF.

The gene calls are TRBV10-3 and TRBJ2-6, with 7 nucleotides matching TRBD1. Germline V gene data show CDR1 as ENHRY and CDR2 as SYGVKD. J lost 0 bases, V lost 8 bases, and 7 bases had no gene match. The CDR3 totals 16 residues. CDR3 nucleotide sequence: TGTGCCATCTTCGGGACAGACAGCTCTGGGGCCAACGTCCTGACTTTC. Residues: CAIFGTDSSGANVLTF.

In its sample, this clone was seen once. This chain connects TRBV9 to TRBJ1-2; 8 bases fit TRBD1. Germline CDR1 is SGDLS and CDR2 is YYNGEE. There are 17 residues in the CDR3. Trimming at V came to 1 base and at J to 3 bases, leaving 11 bases not matched to a gene. CDR3 sequence: CASSVPGPGQEDYGYTF. The DNA for the CDR3 is TGTGCCAGCAGCGTACCAGGACCGGGACAGGAGGACTATGGCTACACCTTC.

The chain couples TRBV6-6 to TRBJ1-1; D gene ambiguous. Germline lookup yields CDR1 MNHNY and CDR2 SVGAGI (reference sequence). This CDR3 is built from 12 residues. Deletions cut 6 bases from V and 4 bases from J, with 9 bases between. CDR3 sequence reads: CASSPLGTEAFF. The CDR3 nucleotides read TGTGCCAGCAGCCCTCTGGGCACTGAAGCTTTCTTT.

This clone has just one count. This sequence joins TRBV5-1 and TRBJ2-3, with D perhaps matching TRBD1 or TRBD2 (6 bases each). Germline assignment: CDR1 SGHRS and CDR2 YFSETQ. Trimming took 5 bases from V and 5 from J, leaving 15 bases between them. The CDR3 extends over 14 amino acids. The CDR3 region has the DNA TGCGCCAGCAGGAGTTGGGGGGCATTAGATACGCAGTATTTT. This codes for CASRSWGALDTQYF.

The genes are TRBV6-5 and TRBJ2-7, with 9 bases fitting TRBD1. The CDR3 length is 15 residues. Unmatched junction bases numbered 5, after V lost 5 bases and J lost 0 bases. In germline, CDR1 is MNHEY, CDR2 SVGAGI. The CDR3 region has the DNA TGTGCCAGCAGTCGGACAGGGGCCTTCTCCTACGAGCAGTACTTC. This encodes CASSRTGAFSYEQYF.

The genes are TRBV5-4 and TRBJ2-7, with 8 bases lining up with TRBD1. CDR1 is SGHNT and CDR2 is YYREEE in the germline V gene (reference sequence). Losses at the gene ends were 0 bases for V and 5 bases for J; bases not matched to a gene: 4. The CDR3 runs 14 residues. CDR3 coding DNA: TGTGCCAGCAGCTTGGCGGACAGGGTGAACGAGCAGTACTTC. Residues: CASSLADRVNEQYF. Variable domain in full (rest from reference TRBV5-4 and TRBJ2-7): ETGVTQSPTHLIKTRGQQVTLRCSSQSGHNTVSWYQQALGQGPQFIFQYYREEENGRGNFPPRFSGLQFPNYSSELNVNALELDDSALYLCASSLADRVNEQYFGPGTRLTVT.